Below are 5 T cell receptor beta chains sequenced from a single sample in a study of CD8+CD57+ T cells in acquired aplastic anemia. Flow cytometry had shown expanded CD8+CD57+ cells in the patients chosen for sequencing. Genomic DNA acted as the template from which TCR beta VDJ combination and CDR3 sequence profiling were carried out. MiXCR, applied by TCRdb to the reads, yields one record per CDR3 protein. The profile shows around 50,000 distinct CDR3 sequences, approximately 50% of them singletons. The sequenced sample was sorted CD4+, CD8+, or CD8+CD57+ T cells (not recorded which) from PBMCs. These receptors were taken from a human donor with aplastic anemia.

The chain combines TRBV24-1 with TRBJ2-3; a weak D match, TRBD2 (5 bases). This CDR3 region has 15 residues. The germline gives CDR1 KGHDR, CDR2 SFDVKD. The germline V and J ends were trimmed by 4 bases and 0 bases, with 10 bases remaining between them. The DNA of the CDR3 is TGTGCCACCAGTGACTTAGCGATTAGCACAGATACGCAGTATTTT. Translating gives CATSDLAISTDTQYF.

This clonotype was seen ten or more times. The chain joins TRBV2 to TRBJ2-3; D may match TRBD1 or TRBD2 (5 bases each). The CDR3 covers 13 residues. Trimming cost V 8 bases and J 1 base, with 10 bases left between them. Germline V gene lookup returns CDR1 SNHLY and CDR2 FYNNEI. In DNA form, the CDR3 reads TGTGCCAGCGGGGACGGGGGCACAGATACGCAGTATTTT. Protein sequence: CASGDGGTDTQYF.

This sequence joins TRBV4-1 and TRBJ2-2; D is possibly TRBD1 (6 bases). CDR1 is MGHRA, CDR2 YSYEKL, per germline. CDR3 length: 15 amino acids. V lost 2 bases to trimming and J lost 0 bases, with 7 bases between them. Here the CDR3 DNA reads TGCGCCAGCAGCCAAAAGGGGGCGAACACCGGGGAGCTGTTTTTT. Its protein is CASSQKGANTGELFF.

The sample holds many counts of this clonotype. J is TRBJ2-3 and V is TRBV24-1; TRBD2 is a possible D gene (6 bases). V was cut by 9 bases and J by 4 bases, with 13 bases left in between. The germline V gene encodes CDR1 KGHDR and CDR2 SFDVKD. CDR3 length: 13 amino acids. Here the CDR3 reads CATRGTLPDTQYF. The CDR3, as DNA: TGTGCCACCCGGGGGACGCTACCAGATACGCAGTATTTT.

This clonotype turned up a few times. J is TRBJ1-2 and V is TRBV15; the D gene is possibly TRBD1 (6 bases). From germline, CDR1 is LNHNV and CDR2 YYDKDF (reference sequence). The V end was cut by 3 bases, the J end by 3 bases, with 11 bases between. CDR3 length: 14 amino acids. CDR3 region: CATSRRTADYGYTF. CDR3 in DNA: TGTGCCACCAGCAGGAGGACAGCAGACTATGGCTACACCTTC.